Sequencing of this T cell receptor beta chain was carried out in a study of control samples from healthy donors and cancer patients. TCRdb's table, derived via immunoSEQ multiplex PCR, lists solely in-frame clones and lacks some. The sample lists 90,000 to 100,000 clones; 79% were seen once. CDR3 size: 13 residues. Germline trimming cut 6 bases from V and 2 bases from J; bases unmatched to any gene: 4. This chain connects TRBV12-3 or TRBV12-4 to TRBJ2-7; 7 bases line up with TRBD1. The sample was blood. This receptor was taken from a woman aged 30 to 39 in good health. The CDR3, as DNA: TGTGCCAGCAGCCGGGGACAGACCTACGAGCAGTACTTC. Its protein product is CASSRGQTYEQYF.